Following are 2 T cell receptor beta chains from one sample sequenced in a study of fetal regulatory T cell absence and autoimmunity. TCRdb's copy holds only in-frame clones and misses some; the assay was immunoSEQ multiplex PCR. Of 95,000 or so clones listed, around 72% were seen once; the top ten hold roughly 2%. The source material was pancreas tissue. These receptors were taken from a male donor with IPEX syndrome.

J is TRBJ2-1 and V is TRBV11-3; TRBD2 matches 9 bases. Losses at the gene ends were 3 bases for V and 4 bases for J; bases not matched to a gene: 4. The CDR3 spans 15 residues. Germline loops: CDR1 SGHNT, CDR2 YENEEA. The CDR3 sequence is CASSFTSGPYNEQFF. CDR3 nucleotide sequence: TGTGCCAGCAGCTTCACTAGCGGGCCTTACAATGAGCAGTTCTTC.

The chain has TRBV5-1 and TRBJ1-3, with D hard to call. Trimming took off 4 bases at V and 0 bases at J, with 5 bases between the two ends. The CDR3 loop spans 13 amino acids. CDR1 SGHRS and CDR2 YFSETQ come from the germline V gene. In DNA form, the CDR3 reads TGCGCCAGCAGCGGCAACTCTGGAAACACCATATATTTT. This gives the protein CASSGNSGNTIYF.